The 21 T cell receptor beta chains given below trace back to one sample, sequenced in a study of T cell responses to AZD1222 COVID-19 vaccine. Produced via immunoSEQ multiplex PCR; TCRdb's table is partial and in-frame only. The sample has 170,000 or so clones; around nine tenths are singletons. Sequencing used peripheral blood, obtained on day 0 of AZD1222 vaccination. The source is an adult in good health.

The V call is TRBV18, the J call TRBJ1-1; D is undetermined. With 3 bases removed from V and 0 bases from J, the gap between germline ends came to 5 bases. The CDR3 sequence is 13 residues long. In germline, CDR1 is KGHSH, CDR2 LQKENI. The chain's CDR3 is CASSPQVNTEAFF. CDR3 nucleotide sequence: TGTGCCAGCTCACCGCAAGTGAACACTGAAGCTTTCTTT.

This clone was picked up one time. CDR3: CASSSLSEEKLNYGYTF. The CDR3 nucleotides read TGTGCCAGCAGCTCCTTAAGCGAGGAGAAACTCAACTATGGCTACACCTTC. This rearrangement joins TRBV7-9 to TRBJ1-2, with D hard to call. The CDR3 runs 17 residues. The V gene lost 4 bases and the J gene lost 2 bases, with 20 bases spanning the gap. The germline CDR1 and CDR2 sequences are SEHNR and FQNEAQ (reference sequence).

This clone occurred once. This chain links TRBV6-1 with TRBJ1-1; D is undetermined. Germline V lookup: CDR1 MNHNS, CDR2 SASEGT. The CDR3 has 16 amino acids. Trimming removed 3 bases at V and 0 bases at J, with 14 bases between. The CDR3 DNA reads TGTGCCAGCAGTGATAGGGCCAGACCTCTGAACACTGAAGCTTTCTTT. This sequence encodes CASSDRARPLNTEAFF.

The chain carries TRBV7-9 and TRBJ1-2; 10 bases line up with TRBD1. The germline V gene encodes CDR1 SEHNR and CDR2 FQNEAQ (reference sequence). The CDR3 contains 15 residues. J gave up 7 bases and V 5 bases, and 10 bases lay outside the gene matches. The CDR3 sequence: CASSGRTGGWGGYTF. CDR3 bases: TGTGCCAGCAGCGGGCGGACAGGGGGATGGGGTGGCTACACCTTC.

The chain recombines TRBV6-5 with TRBJ2-2; the D gene is possibly TRBD2 (7 bases). Looked up from germline, CDR1 is MNHEY and CDR2 is SVGAGI. V was trimmed by 0 bases and J by 5 bases, leaving 13 bases between them. CDR3 length equals 16 residues. The CDR3 reads CASSYSGGAGTGELFF. The CDR3, as DNA: TGTGCCAGCAGTTACTCGGGGGGGGCCGGAACCGGGGAGCTGTTTTTT.

J is TRBJ1-1 and V is TRBV11-3; no definite D call. V was trimmed by 2 bases and J by 6 bases, leaving 13 bases between them. Looked up from germline, CDR1 is SGHNT and CDR2 is YENEEA. This CDR3 region has 14 residues. Here the CDR3 reads CASSLKAPGAEAFF. The CDR3 coding sequence is TGTGCCAGCAGCTTAAAGGCTCCCGGGGCTGAAGCTTTCTTT.

The rearrangement joins TRBV5-1 to TRBJ2-6; D call uncertain. This CDR3 is 14 amino acids long. The V gene lost 0 bases and the J gene lost 3 bases, with 4 bases spanning the gap. The germline V gene has CDR1 SGHRS and CDR2 YFSETQ. The CDR3 DNA reads as TGCGCCAGCAGCTTGGGGTATGGGGCCAACGTCCTGACTTTC. Encoded protein: CASSLGYGANVLTF.

J is TRBJ2-7 and V is TRBV10-3, with D unresolved. V lost 2 bases, J lost 4 bases, and 3 bases lay in between. Per the germline V gene, CDR1 is ENHRY and CDR2 is SYGVKD. This CDR3 contains 11 residues. As DNA, the CDR3 is TGTGCCATCAGTGAGGGGTACGAGCAGTACTTC. It specifies CAISEGYEQYF.

The V call is TRBV4-2, the J call TRBJ2-5; the match to TRBD1 covers 9 bases. CDR1 and CDR2 (germline): LGHNA, YNFKEQ. The CDR3 loop spans 15 amino acids. Trimming cost V 2 bases and J 1 base; bases outside gene matches: 2. The CDR3 region has the DNA TGTGCCAGCAGCCAATGGGGACAGGGCCAAGAGACCCAGTACTTC. It is translated as CASSQWGQGQETQYF.

This chain connects TRBV29-1 to TRBJ2-3; D is uncertain. V shed 7 bases and J shed 10 bases, with 18 bases lying between them. The length of the CDR3 is 12 residues. The germline V gene has CDR1 SQVTM and CDR2 ANQGSEA. Here the CDR3 reads CSAATGAKAQYF. In DNA form, the CDR3 reads TGCAGCGCCGCGACCGGAGCAAAAGCGCAGTATTTT.

J is TRBJ1-3 and V is TRBV30, with 7 bases lining up with TRBD1. Germline V gives CDR1 GTSNPN, CDR2 SVGIG (reference sequence). The CDR3 is 13 residues long. Trimming removed 0 bases from V and 6 bases from J; junction bases left unmatched: 2. The CDR3 sequence: CAWSVKGANTIYF. The CDR3 DNA follows: TGTGCCTGGAGTGTAAAGGGGGCAAACACCATATATTTT.

J is TRBJ2-5 and V is TRBV6-5; D gene ambiguous. Germline V lookup: CDR1 MNHEY, CDR2 SVGAGI. The CDR3 length is 13 residues. Trimming removed 5 bases at V and 5 bases at J, with 12 bases between. The CDR3 sequence: CASSTWTGETQYF. The CDR3 bases are TGTGCCAGCAGTACCTGGACCGGGGAGACCCAGTACTTC.

The CDR3 sequence is CASSETQQNTGELFF. The CDR3 nucleotides read TGTGCCAGCAGTGAAACACAGCAGAACACCGGGGAGCTGTTTTTT. This rearrangement joins TRBV6-4 to TRBJ2-2; D is unresolved. The CDR3 length is 15 residues. V lost 3 bases and J lost 1, with 9 bases in between. Germline lookup yields CDR1 MRHNA and CDR2 SNTAGT.

The chain combines TRBV30 with TRBJ1-4; the D is unclear. The CDR3 totals 13 residues. Germline-derived CDR1 and CDR2 are GTSNPN and SVGIG (reference sequence). V was cut by 4 bases and J by 7 bases, with 13 bases left in between. The CDR3: CAWTGPNFEKLFF. Written as DNA, the CDR3 is TGTGCCTGGACAGGACCGAACTTTGAAAAACTGTTTTTT.

The genes are TRBV27 and TRBJ1-2; 9 bases agree with TRBD1. CDR1 and CDR2 from the germline V gene are MNHEY and SMNVEV (reference sequence). This CDR3 is 17 amino acids long. V was clipped by 4 bases and J by 3 bases; unmatched bases: 12. CDR3 residues: CASSSFGTGIGDYGYTF. For the CDR3, the DNA is TGTGCCAGCAGTTCCTTCGGGACAGGGATAGGTGACTATGGCTACACCTTC.

The chain recombines TRBV6-5 with TRBJ1-1, with D hard to call. The CDR3 runs 12 residues. Trimming pared 6 bases from V and 1 base from J, leaving 6 bases between. CDR1 and CDR2 (germline): MNHEY, SVGAGI. The CDR3 loop reads CASRQQNTEAFF. CDR3 sequence (DNA): TGTGCCAGCAGACAGCAGAACACTGAAGCTTTCTTT.

The V call is TRBV27, the J call TRBJ1-4, with 8 bases fitting TRBD1. The junction had 7 bases not matched to a gene; V was cut back by 0 bases and J by 13 bases. The CDR3 is 14 amino acids. The V gene's germline CDR1 is MNHEY and CDR2 SMNVEV (reference sequence). CDR3 loop: CASSLSQGALPLFF. The CDR3, as DNA: TGTGCCAGCAGTTTATCGCAGGGGGCGCTACCACTGTTTTTT.

The J gene is TRBJ2-2, the V gene TRBV9; D gene ambiguous. Deletions cut 0 bases from V and 5 bases from J, with 5 bases between. Looked up from germline, CDR1 is SGDLS and CDR2 is YYNGEE. The CDR3 consists of 13 residues. The CDR3 here is CASSVVETGELFF. The DNA for the CDR3 is TGTGCCAGCAGCGTAGTGGAGACCGGGGAGCTGTTTTTT.

The chain combines TRBV7-9 with TRBJ1-4; D gene uncertain. CDR1 SEHNR and CDR2 FQNEAQ come from the germline V gene (reference sequence). The CDR3 extends over 14 amino acids. V was pared by 5 bases and J by 1 base, with 8 bases between. The CDR3 nucleotides read TGTGCCAGCAGCCCCCGAGGAACTAATGAAAAACTGTTTTTT. Its protein is CASSPRGTNEKLFF.

The chain links TRBV5-5 to TRBJ2-2, with D possibly TRBD1 on 6 matching bases. CDR1 SGHKS and CDR2 YYEKEE come from the germline V gene (reference sequence). The CDR3 has 15 amino acids. V lost 4 bases and J 3 bases, leaving 13 bases between the germline ends. CDR3 loop: CASSRRTEHTGELFF. The CDR3 bases are TGTGCCAGCAGCAGAAGGACAGAACACACCGGGGAGCTGTTTTTT.

The table lists this clone with a count of one. The chain combines TRBV6-4 with TRBJ2-1, with TRBD1 identical over 7 bases. Trimming removed 5 bases from V and 0 bases from J; junction bases left unmatched: 4. The CDR3 has 15 residues. Germline V gives CDR1 MRHNA, CDR2 SNTAGT. The CDR3 sequence is CASSSDRSSYNEQFF. The DNA for the CDR3 is TGTGCCAGCAGTTCGGACAGGAGCTCCTACAATGAGCAGTTCTTC.